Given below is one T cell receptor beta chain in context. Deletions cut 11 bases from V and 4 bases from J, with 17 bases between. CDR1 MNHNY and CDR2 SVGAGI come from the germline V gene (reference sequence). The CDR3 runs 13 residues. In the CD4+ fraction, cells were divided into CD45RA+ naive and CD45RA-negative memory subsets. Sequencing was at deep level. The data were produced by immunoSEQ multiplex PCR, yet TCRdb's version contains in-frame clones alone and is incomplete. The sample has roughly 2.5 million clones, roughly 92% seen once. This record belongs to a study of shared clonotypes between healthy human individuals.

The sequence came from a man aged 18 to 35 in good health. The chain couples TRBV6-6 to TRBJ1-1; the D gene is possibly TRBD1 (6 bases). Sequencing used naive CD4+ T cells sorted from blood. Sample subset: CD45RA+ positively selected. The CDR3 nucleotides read TGTGCCGCAACAGGGCGGCAGGGCACTGAAGCTTTCTTT. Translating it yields CAATGRQGTEAFF.